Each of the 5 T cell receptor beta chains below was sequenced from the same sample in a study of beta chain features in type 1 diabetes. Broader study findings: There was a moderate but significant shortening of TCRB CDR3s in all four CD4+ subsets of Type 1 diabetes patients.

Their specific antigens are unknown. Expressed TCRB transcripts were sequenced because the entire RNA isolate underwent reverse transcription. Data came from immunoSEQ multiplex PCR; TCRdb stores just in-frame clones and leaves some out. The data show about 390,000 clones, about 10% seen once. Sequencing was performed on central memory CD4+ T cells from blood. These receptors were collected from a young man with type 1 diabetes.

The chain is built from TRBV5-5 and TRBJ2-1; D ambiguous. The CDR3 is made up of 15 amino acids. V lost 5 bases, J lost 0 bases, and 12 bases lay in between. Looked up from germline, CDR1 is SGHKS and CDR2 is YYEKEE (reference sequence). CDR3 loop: CASRRDGSSYNEQFF. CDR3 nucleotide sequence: TGTGCCAGCAGGCGTGACGGAAGCTCCTACAATGAGCAGTTCTTC.

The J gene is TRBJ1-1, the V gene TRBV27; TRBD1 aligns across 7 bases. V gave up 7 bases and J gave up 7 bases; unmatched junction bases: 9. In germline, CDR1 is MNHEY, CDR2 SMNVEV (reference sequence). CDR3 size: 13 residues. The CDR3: CASTQRQGHEAFF. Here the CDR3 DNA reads TGTGCCAGCACTCAAAGACAGGGCCATGAAGCTTTCTTT.

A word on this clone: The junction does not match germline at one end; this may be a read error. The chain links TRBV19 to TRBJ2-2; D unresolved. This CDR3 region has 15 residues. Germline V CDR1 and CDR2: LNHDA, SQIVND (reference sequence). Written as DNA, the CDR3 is TGTGCCAGTAGCATAGACCTGCGAGGATACGGGGAGCTGTTTTTT. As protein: CASSIDLRGYGELFF.

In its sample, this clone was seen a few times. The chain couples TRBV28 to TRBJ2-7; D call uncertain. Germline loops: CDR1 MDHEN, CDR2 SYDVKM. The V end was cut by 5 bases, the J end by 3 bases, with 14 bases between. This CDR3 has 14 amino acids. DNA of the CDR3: TGTGCCAGCAGTCAACCGAGGACGGTCTACGAGCAGTACTTC. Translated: CASSQPRTVYEQYF.

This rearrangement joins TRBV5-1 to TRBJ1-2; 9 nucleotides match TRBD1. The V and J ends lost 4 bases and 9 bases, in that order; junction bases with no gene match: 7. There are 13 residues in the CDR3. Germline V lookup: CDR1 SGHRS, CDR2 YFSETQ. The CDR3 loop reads CASSTGQGIRYTF. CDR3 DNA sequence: TGCGCCAGCAGCACGGGACAGGGTATCCGCTACACCTTC.